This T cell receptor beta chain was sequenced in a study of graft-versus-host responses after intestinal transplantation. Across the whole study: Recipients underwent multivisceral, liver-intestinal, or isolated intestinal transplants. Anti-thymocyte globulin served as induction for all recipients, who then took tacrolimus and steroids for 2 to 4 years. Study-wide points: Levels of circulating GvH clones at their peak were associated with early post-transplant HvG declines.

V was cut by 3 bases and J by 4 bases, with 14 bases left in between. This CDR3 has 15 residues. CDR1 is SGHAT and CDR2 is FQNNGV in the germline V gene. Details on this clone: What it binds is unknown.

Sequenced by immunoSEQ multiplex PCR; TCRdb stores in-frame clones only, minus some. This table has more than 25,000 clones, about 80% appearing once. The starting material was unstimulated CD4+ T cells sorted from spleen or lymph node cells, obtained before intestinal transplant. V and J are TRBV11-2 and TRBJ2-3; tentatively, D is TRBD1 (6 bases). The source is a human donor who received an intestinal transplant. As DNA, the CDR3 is TGTGCCAGCAGCTTCTCCGAGAAGGGGGCAGATACGCAGTATTTT. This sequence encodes CASSFSEKGADTQYF. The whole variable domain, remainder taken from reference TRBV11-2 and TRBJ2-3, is EAGVAQSPRYKIIEKRQSVAFWCNPISGHATLYWYQQILGQGPKLLIQFQNNGVVDDSQLPKDRFSAERLKGVDSTLKIQPAKLEDSAVYLCASSFSEKGADTQYFGPGTRLTVL.